Below are 5 T cell receptor beta chains sequenced from a single sample in a study of T cells in Graves' hyperthyroidism and ophthalmopathy. TCR beta CDR3 regions were amplified from RNA transcripts. TCR CDR3 regions were first amplified by RT-PCR with HTBI primers. TCRdb redid the calling of the multiplex PCR reads with MiXCR, one entry per CDR3 protein. The profile covers under 600,000 distinct CDR3 sequences, with around 15% appearing a single time and under 3.5% taken by the ten largest. The sample was blood. These receptor sequences come from a middle-aged woman with Graves' ophthalmopathy.

The rearrangement uses TRBV5-6 and TRBJ2-3, with 7 bases aligning to TRBD1. The CDR3 runs to 16 residues. The ends lost 3 bases at V and 12 bases at J; junction bases unmatched: 19. CDR1 SGHDT and CDR2 YYEEEE come from the germline V gene. The DNA of the CDR3 is TGTGCCAGCAGCTGGAAGACAGGGACAGAGGGGACAGTCCAGTATTTT. The encoded protein is CASSWKTGTEGTVQYF.

This clonotype was counted many times. J is TRBJ2-5 and V is TRBV2, with 7 nucleotides matching TRBD1. The germline gives CDR1 SNHLY, CDR2 FYNNEI. V was clipped by 5 bases and J by 2 bases; unmatched bases: 17. This CDR3 has 18 residues. CDR3 loop: CASSPKPVGQTNQETQYF. The CDR3 DNA is TGTGCCAGCAGTCCGAAACCGGTGGGACAGACTAATCAAGAGACCCAGTACTTC.

This clonotype was recorded at least ten times. The rearrangement joins TRBV28 to TRBJ2-7; 11 bases are a match to TRBD2. J lost 6 bases, V lost 10 bases, and 8 bases had no gene match. CDR1 MDHEN and CDR2 SYDVKM come from the germline V gene. The CDR3 spans 13 residues. The CDR3 nucleotides are TGTGCCACACGGGGGACTAGCGGATCCGAGCAGTACTTC. Translating gives CATRGTSGSEQYF.

This clonotype was counted a few times. The rearrangement joins TRBV27 to TRBJ1-6, with D perhaps matching TRBD1 (5 bases). V shed 6 bases and J shed 5 bases, with 20 bases lying between them. Germline V CDR1 and CDR2: MNHEY, SMNVEV (reference sequence). The CDR3 has 17 amino acids. The CDR3 sequence: CASRISYGALNNSPLHF. The CDR3, as DNA: TGTGCCAGCAGGATTTCATATGGGGCGTTAAATAATTCACCCCTCCACTTT.

The chain has TRBV13 and TRBJ1-1; maybe TRBD1 (6 bases). The CDR3 is 12 residues long. V was pared by 3 bases and J by 7 bases, with 9 bases between. CDR1 and CDR2 from the germline V gene are PRHDT and FYEKMQ (reference sequence). The CDR3 coding sequence is TGTGCCAGCAGCTTCCGGGGGCTTGAAGCTTTCTTT. It codes for CASSFRGLEAFF.